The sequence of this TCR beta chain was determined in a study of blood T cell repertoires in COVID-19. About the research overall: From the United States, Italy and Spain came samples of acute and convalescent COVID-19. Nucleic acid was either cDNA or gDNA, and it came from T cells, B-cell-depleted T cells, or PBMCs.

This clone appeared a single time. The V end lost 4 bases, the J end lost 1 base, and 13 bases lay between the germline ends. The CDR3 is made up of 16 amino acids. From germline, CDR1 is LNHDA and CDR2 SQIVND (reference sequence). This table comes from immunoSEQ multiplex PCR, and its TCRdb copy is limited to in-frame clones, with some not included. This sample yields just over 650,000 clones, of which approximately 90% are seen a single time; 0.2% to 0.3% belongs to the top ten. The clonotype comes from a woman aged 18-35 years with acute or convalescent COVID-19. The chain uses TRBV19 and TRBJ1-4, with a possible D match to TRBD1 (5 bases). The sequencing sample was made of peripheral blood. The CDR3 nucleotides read TGTGCCAGTAGTAGCGGTTGGCAGGGAACTAATGAAAAACTGTTTTTT. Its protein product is CASSSGWQGTNEKLFF.